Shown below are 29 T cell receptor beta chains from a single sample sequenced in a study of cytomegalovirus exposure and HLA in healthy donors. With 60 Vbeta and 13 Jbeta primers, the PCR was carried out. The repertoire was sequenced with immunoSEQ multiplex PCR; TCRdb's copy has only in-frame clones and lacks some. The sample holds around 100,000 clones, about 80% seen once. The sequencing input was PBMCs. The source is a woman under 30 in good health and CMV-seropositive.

CDR3 sequence reads: CASSWGHMNTEAFF. In nucleotides, the CDR3 is TGTGCCAGCAGCTGGGGACACATGAACACTGAAGCTTTCTTT. This sequence joins TRBV7-9 and TRBJ1-1; tentative D call: TRBD1 (6 bases). V was trimmed by 4 bases and J by 0 bases, leaving 9 bases between them. The CDR3 totals 14 residues. The V gene's germline CDR1 is SEHNR and CDR2 FQNEAQ (reference sequence).

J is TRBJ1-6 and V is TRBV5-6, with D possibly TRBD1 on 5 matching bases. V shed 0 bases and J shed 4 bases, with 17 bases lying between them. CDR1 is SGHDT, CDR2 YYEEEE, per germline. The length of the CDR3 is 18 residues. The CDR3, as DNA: TGTGCCAGCAGCTTGGCGGGGGAGGATTCTACTTATAATTCACCCCTCCACTTT. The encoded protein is CASSLAGEDSTYNSPLHF.

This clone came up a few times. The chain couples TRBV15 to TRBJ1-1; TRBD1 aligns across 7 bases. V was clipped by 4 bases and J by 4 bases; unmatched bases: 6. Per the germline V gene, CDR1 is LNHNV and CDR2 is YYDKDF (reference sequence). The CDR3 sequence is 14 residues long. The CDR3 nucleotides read TGTGCCACCAGCACCTATGACAGGGCCACTGAAGCTTTCTTT. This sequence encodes CATSTYDRATEAFF.

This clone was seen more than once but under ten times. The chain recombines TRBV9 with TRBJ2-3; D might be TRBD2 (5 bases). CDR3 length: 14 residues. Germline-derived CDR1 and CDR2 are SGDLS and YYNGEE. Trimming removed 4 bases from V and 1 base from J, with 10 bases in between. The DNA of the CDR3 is TGTGCCAGCAGCCCAAGCGGAGGCACAGATACGCAGTATTTT. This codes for CASSPSGGTDTQYF. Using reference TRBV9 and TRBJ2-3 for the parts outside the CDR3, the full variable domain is DSGVTQTPKHLITATGQRVTLRCSPRSGDLSVYWYQQSLDQGLQFLIQYYNGEERAKGNILERFSAQQFPDLHSELNLSSLELGDSALYFCASSPSGGTDTQYFGPGTRLTVL.

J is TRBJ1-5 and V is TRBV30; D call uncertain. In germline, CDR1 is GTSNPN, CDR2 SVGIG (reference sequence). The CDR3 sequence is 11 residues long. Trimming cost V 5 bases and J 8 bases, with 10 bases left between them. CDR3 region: CAWGEREPQHF. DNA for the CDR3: TGTGCCTGGGGGGAGCGGGAGCCCCAGCATTTT.

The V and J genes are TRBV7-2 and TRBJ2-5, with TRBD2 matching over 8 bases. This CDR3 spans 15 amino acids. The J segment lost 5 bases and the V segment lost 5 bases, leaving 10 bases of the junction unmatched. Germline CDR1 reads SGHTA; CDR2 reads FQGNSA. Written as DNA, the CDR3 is TGTGCCAGCAGCGCTAGGGGGGCGGGAGGTGAGACCCAGTACTTC. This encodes CASSARGAGGETQYF.

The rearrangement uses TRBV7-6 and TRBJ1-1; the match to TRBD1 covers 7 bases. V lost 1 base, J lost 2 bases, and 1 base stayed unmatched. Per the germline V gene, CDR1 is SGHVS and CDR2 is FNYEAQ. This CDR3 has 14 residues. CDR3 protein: CASSLGQGNTEAFF. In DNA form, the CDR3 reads TGTGCCAGCAGCTTAGGACAGGGCAACACTGAAGCTTTCTTT.

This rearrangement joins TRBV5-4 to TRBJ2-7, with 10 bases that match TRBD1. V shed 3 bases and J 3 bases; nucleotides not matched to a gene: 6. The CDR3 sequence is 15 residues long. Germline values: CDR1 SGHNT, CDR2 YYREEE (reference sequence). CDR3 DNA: TGTGCCAGCAGCTCACCGGGACAGGGGTACTACGAGCAGTACTTC. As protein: CASSSPGQGYYEQYF.

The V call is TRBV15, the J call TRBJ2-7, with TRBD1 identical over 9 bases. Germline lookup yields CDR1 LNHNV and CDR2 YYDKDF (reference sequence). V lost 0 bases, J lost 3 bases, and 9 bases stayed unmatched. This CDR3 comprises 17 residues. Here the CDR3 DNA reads TGTGCCACCAGCAGAGATAGGGGGGACAGGGTTTTCTACGAGCAGTACTTC. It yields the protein CATSRDRGDRVFYEQYF.

The CDR3 protein is CASWETAGSYEQYF. CDR3 DNA: TGTGCCAGCTGGGAGACAGCGGGCTCCTACGAGCAGTACTTC. V gene TRBV28 combines with J gene TRBJ2-7, with D tentatively TRBD2 (6 bases). The length of the CDR3 is 14 residues. Germline CDR1 and CDR2: MDHEN and SYDVKM. V lost 8 bases and J 0 bases, leaving 14 bases between the germline ends. The full variable domain, with the rest looked up from reference TRBV28 and TRBJ2-7, is DVKVTQSSRYLVKRTGEKVFLECVQDMDHENMFWYRQDPGLGLRLIYFSYDVKMKEKGDIPEGYSVSREKKERFSLILESASTNQTSMYLCASWETAGSYEQYFGPGTRLTVT.

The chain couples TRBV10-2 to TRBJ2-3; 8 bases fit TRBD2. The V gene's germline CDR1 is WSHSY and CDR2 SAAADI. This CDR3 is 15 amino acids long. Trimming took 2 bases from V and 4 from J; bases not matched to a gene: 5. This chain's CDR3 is CASSEGGGRPDTQYF. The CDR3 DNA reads TGCGCCAGCAGTGAGGGGGGCGGGAGGCCAGATACGCAGTATTTT.

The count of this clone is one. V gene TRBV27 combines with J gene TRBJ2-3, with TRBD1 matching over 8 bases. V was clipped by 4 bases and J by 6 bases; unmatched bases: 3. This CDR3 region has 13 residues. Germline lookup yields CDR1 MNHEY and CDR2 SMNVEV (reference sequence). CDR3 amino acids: CASSSRGRDTQYF. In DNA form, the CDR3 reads TGTGCCAGCAGTTCCAGGGGGCGGGATACGCAGTATTTT.

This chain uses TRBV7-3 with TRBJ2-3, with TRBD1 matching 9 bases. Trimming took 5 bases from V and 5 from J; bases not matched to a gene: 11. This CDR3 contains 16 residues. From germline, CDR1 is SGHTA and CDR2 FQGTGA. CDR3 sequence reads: CASSRTGGASEDTQYF. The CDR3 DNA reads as TGTGCCAGCAGCAGAACAGGGGGCGCTTCCGAAGATACGCAGTATTTT.

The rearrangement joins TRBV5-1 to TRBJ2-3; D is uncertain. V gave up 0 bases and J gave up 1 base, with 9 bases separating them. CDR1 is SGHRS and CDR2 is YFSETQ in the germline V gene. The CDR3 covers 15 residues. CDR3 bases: TGCGCCAGCAGCTTGGGTCCAGGCGGCACAGATACGCAGTATTTT. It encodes CASSLGPGGTDTQYF.

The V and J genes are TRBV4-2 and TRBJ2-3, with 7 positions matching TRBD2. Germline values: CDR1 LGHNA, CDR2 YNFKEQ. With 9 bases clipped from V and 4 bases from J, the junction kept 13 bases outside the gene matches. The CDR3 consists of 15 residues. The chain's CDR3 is CASKWGGSEADTQYF. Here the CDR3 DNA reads TGTGCCAGTAAGTGGGGCGGGAGTGAGGCAGATACGCAGTATTTT.

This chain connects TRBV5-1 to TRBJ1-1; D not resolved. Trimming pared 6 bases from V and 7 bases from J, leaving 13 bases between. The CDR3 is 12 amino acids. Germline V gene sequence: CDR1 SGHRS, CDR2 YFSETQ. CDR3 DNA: TGCGCCAGCACCGGGATGGGGTATGAAGCTTTCTTT. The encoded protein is CASTGMGYEAFF.

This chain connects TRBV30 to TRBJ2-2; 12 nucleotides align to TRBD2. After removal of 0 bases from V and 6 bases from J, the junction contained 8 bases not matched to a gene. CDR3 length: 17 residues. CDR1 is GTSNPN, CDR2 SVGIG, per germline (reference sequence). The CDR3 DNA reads TGTGCCTGGAGTGTAATGGTGACTAGCGGGAGACCCGGGGAGCTGTTTTTT. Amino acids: CAWSVMVTSGRPGELFF.

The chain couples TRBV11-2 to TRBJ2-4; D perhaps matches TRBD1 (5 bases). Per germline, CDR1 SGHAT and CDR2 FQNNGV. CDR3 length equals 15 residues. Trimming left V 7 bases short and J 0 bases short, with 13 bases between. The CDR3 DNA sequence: TGTGCCAGCACCCGACAGTACCAAGCCAAAAACATTCAGTACTTC. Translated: CASTRQYQAKNIQYF.

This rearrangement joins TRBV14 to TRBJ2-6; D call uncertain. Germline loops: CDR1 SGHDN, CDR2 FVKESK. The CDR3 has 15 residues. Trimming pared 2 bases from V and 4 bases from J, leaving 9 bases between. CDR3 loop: CASSQFMAGANVLTF. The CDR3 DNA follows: TGTGCCAGCAGCCAATTTATGGCCGGGGCCAACGTCCTGACTTTC.

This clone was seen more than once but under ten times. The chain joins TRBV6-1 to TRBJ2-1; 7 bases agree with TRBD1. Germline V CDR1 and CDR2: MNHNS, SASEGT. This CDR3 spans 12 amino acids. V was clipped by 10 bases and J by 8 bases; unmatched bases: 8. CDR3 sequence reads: CAIATGWDEQFF. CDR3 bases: TGTGCCATCGCGACAGGGTGGGATGAGCAGTTCTTC.

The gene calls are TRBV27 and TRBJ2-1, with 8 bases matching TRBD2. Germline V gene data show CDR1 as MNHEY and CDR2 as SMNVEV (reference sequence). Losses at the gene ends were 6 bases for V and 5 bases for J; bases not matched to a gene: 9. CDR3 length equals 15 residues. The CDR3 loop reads CASSFAFSGNNEQFF. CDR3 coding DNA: TGTGCCAGCAGCTTTGCCTTTAGCGGGAACAATGAGCAGTTCTTC.

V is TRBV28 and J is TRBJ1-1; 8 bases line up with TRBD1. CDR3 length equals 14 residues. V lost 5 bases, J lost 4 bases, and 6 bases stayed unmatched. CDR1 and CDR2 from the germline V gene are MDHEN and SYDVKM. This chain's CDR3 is CASSPDRGGTEAFF. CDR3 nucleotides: TGTGCCAGCAGTCCCGACAGGGGTGGCACTGAAGCTTTCTTT.

DNA for the CDR3: TGTGCCAGCAGCCAAGATACGGGGGATCACTATGGCTACACCTTC. Its translation: CASSQDTGDHYGYTF. The rearrangement links TRBV4-2 to TRBJ1-2; the D gene is possibly TRBD1 (5 bases). The CDR3 covers 15 residues. The germline V gene encodes CDR1 LGHNA and CDR2 YNFKEQ. Trimming took 0 bases from V and 3 from J, leaving 11 bases between them.

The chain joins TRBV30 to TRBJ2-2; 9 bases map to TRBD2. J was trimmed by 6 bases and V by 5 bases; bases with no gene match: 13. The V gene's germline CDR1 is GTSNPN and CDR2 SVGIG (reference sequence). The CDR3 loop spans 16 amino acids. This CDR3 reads CAWGGAGTSLAGELFF. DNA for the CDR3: TGTGCCTGGGGGGGGGCCGGGACTAGCCTCGCCGGGGAGCTGTTTTTT.

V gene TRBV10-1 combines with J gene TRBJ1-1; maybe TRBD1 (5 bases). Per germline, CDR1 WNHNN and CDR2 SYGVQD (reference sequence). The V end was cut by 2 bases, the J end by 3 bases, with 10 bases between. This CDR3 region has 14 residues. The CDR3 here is CASSEARDHTEAFF. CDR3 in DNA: TGCGCCAGCAGTGAGGCCAGGGATCACACTGAAGCTTTCTTT.

CDR3 protein: CASSYVSGGNQPQHF. The DNA of the CDR3 is TGTGCCAGCAGCTATGTATCAGGGGGGAATCAGCCCCAGCATTTT. The genes are TRBV7-2 and TRBJ1-5, with 7 bases lining up with TRBD1. The CDR3 runs 15 residues. The V gene end was trimmed by 4 bases and the J gene end by 4 bases; junction bases not matched to a gene: 7. CDR1 is SGHTA, CDR2 FQGNSA, per germline.

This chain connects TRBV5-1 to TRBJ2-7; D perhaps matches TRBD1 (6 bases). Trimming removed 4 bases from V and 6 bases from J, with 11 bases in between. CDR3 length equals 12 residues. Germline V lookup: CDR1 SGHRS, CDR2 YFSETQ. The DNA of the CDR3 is TGCGCCAGCAGCGCTGACAGGATCGAGCAGTACTTC. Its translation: CASSADRIEQYF.

As DNA, the CDR3 is TGTGCCAGTAGTCCGGACAGGAAAAGCTCTGGAAACACCATATATTTT. Protein sequence: CASSPDRKSSGNTIYF. This rearrangement joins TRBV19 to TRBJ1-3; 7 bases map to TRBD1. From germline, CDR1 is LNHDA and CDR2 SQIVND (reference sequence). The CDR3 is made up of 16 amino acids. Trimming at V came to 5 bases and at J to 0 bases, leaving 7 bases not matched to a gene.

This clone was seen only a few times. The CDR3, as DNA: TGTGCCAGCTCGCAAGGACTGAGCAATCAGCCCCAGCATTTT. Translated: CASSQGLSNQPQHF. The V gene is TRBV18, the J gene TRBJ1-5; D is unresolved. The CDR3 is 14 amino acids. V lost 6 bases and J lost 1, with 10 bases in between. Germline values: CDR1 KGHSH, CDR2 LQKENI.